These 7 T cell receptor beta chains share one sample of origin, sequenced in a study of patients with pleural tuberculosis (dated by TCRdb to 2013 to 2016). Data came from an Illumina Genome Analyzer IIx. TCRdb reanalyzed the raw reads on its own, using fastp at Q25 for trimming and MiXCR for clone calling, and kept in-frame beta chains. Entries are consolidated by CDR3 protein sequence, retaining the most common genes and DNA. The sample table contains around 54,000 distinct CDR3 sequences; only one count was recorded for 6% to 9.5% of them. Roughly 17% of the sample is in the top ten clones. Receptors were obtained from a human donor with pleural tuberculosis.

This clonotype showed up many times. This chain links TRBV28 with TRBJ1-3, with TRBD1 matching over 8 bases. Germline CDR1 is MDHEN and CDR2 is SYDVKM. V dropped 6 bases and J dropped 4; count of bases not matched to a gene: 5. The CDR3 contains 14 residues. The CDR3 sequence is CASSMTGVGNTIYF. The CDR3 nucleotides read TGTGCCAGCAGCATGACAGGGGTCGGAAACACCATATATTTT.

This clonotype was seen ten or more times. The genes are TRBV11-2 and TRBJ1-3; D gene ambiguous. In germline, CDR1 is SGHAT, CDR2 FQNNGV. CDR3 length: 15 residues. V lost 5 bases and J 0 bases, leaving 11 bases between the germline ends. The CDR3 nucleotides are TGTGCCAGCAGCAACCGACGGGACTCTGGAAACACCATATATTTT. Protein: CASSNRRDSGNTIYF.

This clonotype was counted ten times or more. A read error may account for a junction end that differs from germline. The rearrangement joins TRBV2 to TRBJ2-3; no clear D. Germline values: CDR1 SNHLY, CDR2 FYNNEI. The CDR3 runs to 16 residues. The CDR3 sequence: CASTESGSSGADTQYF. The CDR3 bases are TGTGCCAGCACTGAAAGTGGGTCAAGTGGCGCAGATACGCAGTATTTT.

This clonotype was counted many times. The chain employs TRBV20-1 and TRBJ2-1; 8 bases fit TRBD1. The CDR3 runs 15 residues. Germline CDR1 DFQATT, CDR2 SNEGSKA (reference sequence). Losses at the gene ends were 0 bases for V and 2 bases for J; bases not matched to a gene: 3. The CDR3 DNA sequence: TGCAGTGCTAGAGATCCGGGACAGGCCTACAATGAGCAGTTCTTC. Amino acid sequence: CSARDPGQAYNEQFF.

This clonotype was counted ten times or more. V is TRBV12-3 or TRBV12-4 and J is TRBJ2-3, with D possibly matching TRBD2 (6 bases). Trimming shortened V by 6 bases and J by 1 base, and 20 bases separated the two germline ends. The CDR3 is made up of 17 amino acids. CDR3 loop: CASRRDFTSFGTDTQYF. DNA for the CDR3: TGTGCCAGCAGAAGGGATTTTACTAGCTTCGGCACAGATACGCAGTATTTT.

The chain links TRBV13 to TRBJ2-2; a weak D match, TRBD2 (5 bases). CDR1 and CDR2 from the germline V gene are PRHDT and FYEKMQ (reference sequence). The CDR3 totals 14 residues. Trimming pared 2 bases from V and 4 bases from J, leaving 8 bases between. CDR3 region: CASSLRGSTGELFF. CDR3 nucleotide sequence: TGTGCCAGCAGCTTAAGAGGGAGCACCGGGGAGCTGTTTTTT. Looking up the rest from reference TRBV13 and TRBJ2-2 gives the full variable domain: AAGVIQSPRHLIKEKRETATLKCYPIPRHDTVYWYQQGPGQDPQFLISFYEKMQSDKGSIPDRFSAQQFSDYHSELNMSSLELGDSALYFCASSLRGSTGELFFGEGSRLTVL.

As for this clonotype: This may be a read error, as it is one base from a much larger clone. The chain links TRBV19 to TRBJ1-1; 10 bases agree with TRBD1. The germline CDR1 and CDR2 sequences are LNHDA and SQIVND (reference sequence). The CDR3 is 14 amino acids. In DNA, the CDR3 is TGTGCCAGTAGACCGTGGGACAGGGGCACTGAAGCTTTGTTT. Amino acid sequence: CASRPWDRGTEALF.